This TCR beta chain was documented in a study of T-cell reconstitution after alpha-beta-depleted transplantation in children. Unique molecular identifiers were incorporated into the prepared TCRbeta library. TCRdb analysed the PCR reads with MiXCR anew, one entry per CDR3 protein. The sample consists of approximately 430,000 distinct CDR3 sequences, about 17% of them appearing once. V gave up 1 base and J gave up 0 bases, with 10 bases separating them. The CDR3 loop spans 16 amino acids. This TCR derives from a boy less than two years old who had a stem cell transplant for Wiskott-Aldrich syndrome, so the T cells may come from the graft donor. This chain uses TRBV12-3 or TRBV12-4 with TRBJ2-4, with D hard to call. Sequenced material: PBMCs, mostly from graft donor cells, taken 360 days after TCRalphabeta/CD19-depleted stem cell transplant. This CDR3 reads CASSLGWYLAKNIQYF. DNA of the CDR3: TGTGCCAGCAGTTTAGGATGGTACCTAGCCAAAAACATTCAGTACTTC.